One and the same sample provided the 21 T cell receptor beta chains below, sequenced in a study of cytomegalovirus exposure and HLA in healthy donors (dated by TCRdb to about 2017). The library relied on the immunoSEQ multiplex PCR assay. For the multiplex PCR, a mixture combining 60 forward primers for TCR Vbeta segments and 13 reverse primers for TCR Jbeta segments was used. TCRdb carries this immuneACCESS record with in-frame sequences only. Its versions omit some clonotypes, under half of them owing to an unresolved V gene in the studies checked, with the rest unexplained. This sample gives 100,000 to 150,000 clones in total; just over 75% of them show up just once. The ten biggest clones cover around 2% of the sample. The material sequenced was PBMCs. These receptors were taken from a woman aged 50 to 60 in good health and CMV-seronegative.

This rearrangement joins TRBV6-1 to TRBJ1-1; 8 positions match TRBD1. The length of the CDR3 is 14 residues. Germline CDR1 is MNHNS and CDR2 is SASEGT. The trim removed 6 bases at V and 1 base at J, leaving 4 bases unmatched. The CDR3 DNA sequence: TGTGCCAGCAGCAGACAGGGGACGAACACTGAAGCTTTCTTT. Its protein is CASSRQGTNTEAFF.

This clone occurred once. The chain links TRBV30 to TRBJ2-1, with D tentatively TRBD1 (5 bases). CDR1 GTSNPN and CDR2 SVGIG come from the germline V gene (reference sequence). The germline V and J ends were trimmed by 3 bases and 7 bases, with 16 bases remaining between them. This CDR3 comprises 14 residues. The CDR3 nucleotides read TGTGCCTGGAGGGGGCCACATCCCATGAATGAGCAGTTCTTC. It is translated as CAWRGPHPMNEQFF.

The rearrangement links TRBV30 to TRBJ1-3; D is unresolved. Germline CDR1 is GTSNPN and CDR2 is SVGIG (reference sequence). The CDR3 loop spans 14 amino acids. V shed 0 bases and J shed 2 bases, with 8 bases lying between them. The CDR3 protein is CAWSVRITGNTIYF. CDR3 coding DNA: TGTGCCTGGAGTGTGAGGATTACTGGAAACACCATATATTTT.

V usage is TRBV6-1 and J usage is TRBJ2-5, with 9 bases lining up with TRBD1. CDR1 is MNHNS and CDR2 is SASEGT in the germline V gene. Unmatched junction bases numbered 7, after V lost 4 bases and J lost 4 bases. This CDR3 contains 15 residues. The CDR3 nucleotides are TGTGCCAGCAGTGTCACAGGGGGCGAGGGAGAGACCCAGTACTTC. Translation: CASSVTGGEGETQYF.

This chain links TRBV30 with TRBJ1-3; 8 bases align to TRBD1. The CDR3 length is 14 residues. With V trimmed by 5 bases and J by 0 bases, 3 bases remained unmatched. Germline V CDR1 and CDR2: GTSNPN, SVGIG (reference sequence). CDR3 DNA sequence: TGTGCCTGGGGCGGACAGGGCTCTGGAAACACCATATATTTT. Its protein is CAWGGQGSGNTIYF.

V gene TRBV6-5 combines with J gene TRBJ1-5, with unresolved D. Germline V CDR1 and CDR2: MNHEY, SVGAGI. The CDR3 consists of 13 residues. Trimming took off 8 bases at V and 5 bases at J, with 13 bases between the two ends. The CDR3 region is CASSWESDQPQHF. The CDR3 bases are TGTGCCAGCTCATGGGAGTCGGATCAGCCCCAGCATTTT.

This chain uses TRBV27 with TRBJ2-7; the D gene is possibly TRBD1 (6 bases). Trimming took off 3 bases at V and 6 bases at J, with 9 bases between the two ends. This CDR3 spans 12 amino acids. Germline V gene lookup returns CDR1 MNHEY and CDR2 SMNVEV (reference sequence). CDR3 DNA: TGTGCCAGCAGTTTCAGGGGAGCCGAGCAGTACTTC. Residues: CASSFRGAEQYF.

The chain joins TRBV27 to TRBJ1-1, with unresolved D. Germline V CDR1 and CDR2: MNHEY, SMNVEV (reference sequence). V lost 5 bases to trimming and J lost 3 bases, with 13 bases between them. The CDR3 is 14 residues long. The CDR3 is CASSDLGDYTEAFF. DNA of the CDR3: TGTGCCAGCAGTGACCTCGGGGATTACACTGAAGCTTTCTTT.

V and J are TRBV29-1 and TRBJ2-3, with 7 bases fitting TRBD2. The CDR3 totals 12 residues. Germline lookup yields CDR1 SQVTM and CDR2 ANQGSEA. The V gene end was trimmed by 6 bases and the J gene end by 6 bases; junction bases not matched to a gene: 6. CDR3 amino acids: CSVGDGGDTQYF. As DNA, the CDR3 is TGCAGCGTCGGAGACGGGGGGGATACGCAGTATTTT.

CDR3 nucleotides: TGTGCCAGCAGGGCTTTCTCCGGGACTAGCGACGAGCAGTACTTC. Translated: CASRAFSGTSDEQYF. This chain connects TRBV2 to TRBJ2-7; 10 bases fit TRBD2. Germline V gives CDR1 SNHLY, CDR2 FYNNEI. Losses at the gene ends were 6 bases for V and 5 bases for J; bases not matched to a gene: 10. The CDR3 totals 15 residues.

This clone has a handful of counts. The junction shows a germline mismatch at one end, possibly a read error. The J gene is TRBJ2-2, the V gene TRBV4-3, with 10 bases aligning to TRBD2. The CDR3 sequence is 14 residues long. Germline V gives CDR1 LGHNA, CDR2 YSLEER. This CDR3 reads CASSQDQSGRELFF. For the CDR3, the DNA is TGCGCCAGCAGCCAAGATCAAAGCGGGAGGGAACTGTTTTTT.

The CDR3: CAISESNTGSYEQYF. The CDR3 region has the DNA TGTGCCATCAGTGAGTCTAACACAGGATCCTACGAGCAGTACTTC. The chain has TRBV10-3 and TRBJ2-7; D is perhaps TRBD1 (5 bases). The germline CDR1 and CDR2 sequences are ENHRY and SYGVKD. Trimming took off 0 bases at V and 1 base at J, with 10 bases between the two ends. The CDR3 totals 15 residues.

This clone was seen once. Here the CDR3 DNA reads TGTGCCAGCAGTTTAGGGCAGGGGCGAAATCAGCCCCAGCATTTT. Translated, it gives CASSLGQGRNQPQHF. This sequence joins TRBV28 and TRBJ1-5; TRBD1 is a possible D gene (6 bases). Trimming pared 2 bases from V and 4 bases from J, leaving 12 bases between. Germline CDR1 and CDR2: MDHEN and SYDVKM. CDR3 length: 15 amino acids.

This sequence joins TRBV6-6 and TRBJ2-5; TRBD1 is a possible D gene (6 bases). The J call could be wrong; TRBJ2-7 is a better fit for the DNA end. Germline values: CDR1 MNHNY, CDR2 SVGAGI (reference sequence). This CDR3 spans 12 amino acids. The CDR3 loop reads CASSIGGYEQYF. CDR3 DNA sequence: TGTGCCAGCAGCATAGGGGGCTACGAGCAGTACTTC.

This clone was counted a few times. The rearrangement uses TRBV5-6 and TRBJ1-1; 8 nucleotides match TRBD1. This CDR3 region has 15 residues. Germline CDR1 SGHDT, CDR2 YYEEEE. The junction had 5 bases not matched to a gene; V was cut back by 3 bases and J by 1 base. CDR3 sequence: CASSWSGTGNTEAFF. Written as DNA, the CDR3 is TGTGCCAGCAGCTGGTCCGGGACAGGGAACACTGAAGCTTTCTTT.

This clone was detected once. The J gene is TRBJ1-1, the V gene TRBV14; perhaps TRBD1 as D (5 bases). Trimming stripped 2 bases from V and 5 bases from J, with 12 bases between. CDR3 length equals 14 residues. Germline loops: CDR1 SGHDN, CDR2 FVKESK. As DNA, the CDR3 is TGTGCCAGCAGCCAATGGGCTGGGGGGACTGAAGCTTTCTTT. Translation gives CASSQWAGGTEAFF.

V is TRBV7-3 and J is TRBJ2-3; 7 positions match TRBD2. The CDR3 spans 18 residues. The V and J ends lost 1 base and 0 bases, in that order; junction bases with no gene match: 10. Germline assignment: CDR1 SGHTA and CDR2 FQGTGA. The DNA for the CDR3 is TGTGCCAGCAGCTTAAGTGGGAGCGGGATCGGGAGCACAGATACGCAGTATTTT. Amino acid sequence: CASSLSGSGIGSTDTQYF.

CDR3: CSVEGPGQETYEQYF. The CDR3 DNA reads TGCAGCGTTGAAGGCCCGGGACAGGAAACCTACGAGCAGTACTTC. This chain uses TRBV29-1 with TRBJ2-7, with TRBD1 identical over 8 bases. The V gene end was trimmed by 1 base and the J gene end by 2 bases; junction bases not matched to a gene: 7. The CDR3 is 15 amino acids. Germline-derived CDR1 and CDR2 are SQVTM and ANQGSEA.

This clone was seen only once. The V call is TRBV15, the J call TRBJ2-7, with unresolved D. The V and J ends lost 0 bases and 3 bases respectively, with 9 bases between them. Germline-derived CDR1 and CDR2 are LNHNV and YYDKDF (reference sequence). The CDR3 sequence is 14 residues long. CDR3 bases: TGTGCCACCAGCAGAGATAGGGCAGACTACGAGCAGTACGTC. Its protein is CATSRDRADYEQYV.

CDR3 DNA sequence: TGCGCCAGCAGCCGAGAAGGGGGCCATGAGCAGTTCTTC. Its translation is CASSREGGHEQFF. The chain has TRBV4-3 and TRBJ2-1; 7 nucleotides line up with TRBD1. This CDR3 comprises 13 residues. CDR1 and CDR2 (germline): LGHNA, YSLEER. With V trimmed by 4 bases and J by 8 bases, 5 bases remained unmatched.

The CDR3 DNA follows: TGTGCCAGCAGGAAGACGGAGACCAATCAGCCCCAGCATTTT. As protein: CASRKTETNQPQHF. The gene calls are TRBV6-5 and TRBJ1-5; D call uncertain. Germline V gene data show CDR1 as MNHEY and CDR2 as SVGAGI. The V end was cut by 6 bases, the J end by 3 bases, with 12 bases between. The CDR3 totals 14 residues.